A single sample gave rise to the 22 T cell receptor beta chains below, sequenced in a study of cytomegalovirus exposure and HLA in healthy donors. The PCR ran on 60 Vbeta and 13 Jbeta primers. Using immunoSEQ multiplex PCR, the repertoire was profiled, and TCRdb retains in-frame clones only, with some absent. The data contain roughly 100,000 clones, roughly 70% of them singletons. What was sequenced was PBMCs. The receptors were sampled from a male donor in good health and CMV-seropositive.

The chain links TRBV30 to TRBJ1-4, with D possibly TRBD1 on 5 matching bases. The V end lost 4 bases, the J end lost 4 bases, and 28 bases lay between the germline ends. This CDR3 comprises 19 residues. CDR1 and CDR2 from the germline V gene are GTSNPN and SVGIG (reference sequence). The CDR3: CAWTMEGRRVIGGNEKLFF. The CDR3 nucleotides read TGTGCCTGGACCATGGAAGGGCGCAGGGTGATCGGTGGTAATGAAAAACTGTTTTTT.

The chain is built from TRBV29-1 and TRBJ2-7; 8 bases match TRBD2. CDR1 is SQVTM, CDR2 ANQGSEA, per germline. J was trimmed by 2 bases and V by 5 bases; bases with no gene match: 5. The CDR3 has 13 residues. The CDR3 reads CSVSYGRAYEQYF. The CDR3 bases are TGCAGCGTTTCGTACGGGAGGGCCTACGAGCAGTACTTC.

This chain joins TRBV19 and TRBJ1-5; 8 bases align to TRBD1. Germline V lookup: CDR1 LNHDA, CDR2 SQIVND (reference sequence). The CDR3 sequence is 15 residues long. The ends lost 3 bases at V and 3 bases at J; junction bases unmatched: 4. For the CDR3, the DNA is TGTGCCAGTAGTATTTCACAGGGGGACAATCAGCCCCAGCATTTT. This sequence encodes CASSISQGDNQPQHF.

V usage is TRBV13 and J usage is TRBJ2-7, with D possibly being TRBD1 (5 bases). Trimming took off 4 bases at V and 5 bases at J, with 24 bases between the two ends. There are 17 residues in the CDR3. Germline V gene sequence: CDR1 PRHDT, CDR2 FYEKMQ (reference sequence). The CDR3 sequence: CASSSRQSLGPGDEQYF. CDR3 nucleotide sequence: TGTGCCAGCAGCTCTCGACAGTCGCTGGGCCCTGGAGACGAGCAGTACTTC.

V usage is TRBV27 and J usage is TRBJ1-2; no clear D gene. The CDR3 consists of 14 residues. From germline, CDR1 is MNHEY and CDR2 SMNVEV (reference sequence). Trimming stripped 5 bases from V and 2 bases from J, with 12 bases between. For the CDR3, the DNA is TGTGCCAGCAGTCCGCCCGCGGGAAACTATGGCTACACCTTC. It yields the protein CASSPPAGNYGYTF.

This clone came up a few times. The gene calls are TRBV7-8 and TRBJ2-7; weak D call: TRBD2 (7 bases). With 0 bases removed from V and 5 bases from J, the gap between germline ends came to 11 bases. Germline assignment: CDR1 SGHVS and CDR2 FQNEAQ. The CDR3 runs to 14 residues. CDR3: CASSLAGGPHEQYF. Written as DNA, the CDR3 is TGTGCCAGCAGCTTAGCGGGGGGGCCGCACGAGCAGTACTTC. Supplemented by reference TRBV7-8 and TRBJ2-7, the full variable domain reads GAGVSQSPRYKVAKRGQDVALRCDPISGHVSLFWYQQALGQGPEFLTYFQNEAQLDKSGLPSDRFFAERPEGSVSTLKIQRTQQEDSAVYLCASSLAGGPHEQYFGPGTRLTVT.

This clone was recorded a few times. The chain has TRBV4-3 and TRBJ2-1, with 10 bases aligning to TRBD2. From germline, CDR1 is LGHNA and CDR2 YSLEER. The J segment lost 4 bases and the V segment lost 0 bases, leaving 18 bases of the junction unmatched. The CDR3 has 21 amino acids. CDR3 coding DNA: TGCGCCAGCAGCCAAGATCGGGCTAGCGGGAGATTTTCGGTGGCTTACAATGAGCAGTTCTTC. It translates to CASSQDRASGRFSVAYNEQFF.

V is TRBV29-1 and J is TRBJ2-2; D is unclear. There are 10 residues in the CDR3. Germline V lookup: CDR1 SQVTM, CDR2 ANQGSEA. V gave up 7 bases and J gave up 4 bases, with 4 bases separating them. The CDR3 region is CSAFTGELFF. CDR3 bases: TGCAGCGCCTTCACCGGGGAGCTGTTTTTT.

The chain couples TRBV4-3 to TRBJ2-1; 9 bases fit TRBD2. The CDR3 is made up of 14 amino acids. Germline CDR1 reads LGHNA; CDR2 reads YSLEER. V lost 3 bases, J lost 7 bases, and 4 bases stayed unmatched. CDR3 nucleotides: TGCGCCAGCAGCCACGGACTAGCGATGAATGAGCAGTTCTTC. Its translation: CASSHGLAMNEQFF.

This chain uses TRBV6-1 with TRBJ2-2; D is ambiguous. The CDR3 contains 14 residues. Looked up from germline, CDR1 is MNHNS and CDR2 is SASEGT. V shed 6 bases and J shed 4 bases, with 12 bases lying between them. The CDR3 DNA is TGTGCCAGCAGGACCCCAACGGGCACCGGGGAGCTGTTTTTT. Amino acid sequence: CASRTPTGTGELFF.

CDR3 region: CASSLVSTGVPYEQYF. The CDR3 region has the DNA TGTGCCAGCAGCTTAGTGTCGACGGGGGTACCCTACGAGCAGTACTTC. This chain uses TRBV7-2 with TRBJ2-7; a weak D match, TRBD2 (6 bases). Germline CDR1 SGHTA, CDR2 FQGNSA. The CDR3 is made up of 16 amino acids. V lost 1 base to trimming and J lost 2 bases, with 15 bases between them.

This rearrangement joins TRBV14 to TRBJ2-7; D might be TRBD2 (5 bases). The length of the CDR3 is 14 residues. V was cut by 4 bases and J by 3 bases, with 13 bases left in between. Looked up from germline, CDR1 is SGHDN and CDR2 is FVKESK. The CDR3 DNA reads TGTGCCAGCAGCCTGACACACCGGGACTACGAGCAGTACTTC. This encodes CASSLTHRDYEQYF.

The chain links TRBV25-1 to TRBJ1-1; D may be TRBD1 (6 bases). Germline V gene lookup returns CDR1 MGHDK and CDR2 SYGVNS. Trimming took off 3 bases at V and 1 base at J, with 15 bases between the two ends. This CDR3 is built from 16 residues. CDR3 nucleotide sequence: TGTGCCAGCAGTGATCTCAGGGGATCCCAGAACACTGAAGCTTTCTTT. It encodes CASSDLRGSQNTEAFF.

The V call is TRBV6-1, the J call TRBJ2-7; D might be TRBD1 (6 bases). Germline assignment: CDR1 MNHNS and CDR2 SASEGT. Trimming took off 6 bases at V and 4 bases at J, with 10 bases between the two ends. The CDR3 totals 12 residues. The CDR3 DNA reads TGTGCCAGCAGACAGGGTCAGTACGAGCAGTACTTC. Its translation is CASRQGQYEQYF.

This rearrangement joins TRBV7-6 to TRBJ2-5; 12 bases align to TRBD2. Germline CDR1 SGHVS, CDR2 FNYEAQ. The CDR3 has 17 residues. V gave up 2 bases and J gave up 5 bases; unmatched junction bases: 9. The CDR3 DNA reads TGTGCCAGCAGCTTACGGTCTAGCGGGGGGGCCGGGGAGACCCAGTACTTC. Protein sequence: CASSLRSSGGAGETQYF.

V is TRBV5-6 and J is TRBJ1-3; D possibly corresponds to TRBD1 (5 bases). This CDR3 has 14 residues. Trimming stripped 5 bases from V and 6 bases from J, with 15 bases between. Germline loops: CDR1 SGHDT, CDR2 YYEEEE. The CDR3 sequence: CASRRQGAENTIYF. The CDR3 DNA is TGTGCCAGCAGACGTCAGGGCGCAGAAAACACCATATATTTT.

This clone was counted once. CDR3 in DNA: TGTGCCAGCAGCAAAGGGCGACAGGGCCCCTATGGCTACACCTTC. This gives the protein CASSKGRQGPYGYTF. V is TRBV21-1 and J is TRBJ1-2; the listed D gene, TRBD1, was not tested against the DNA. TRBV21-1 has pseudogene status. The CDR3 is 15 amino acids.

The chain joins TRBV21-1 to TRBJ2-7; the listed D gene, TRBD1, was not tested against the DNA. TRBV21-1 is flagged as a pseudogene. This CDR3 has 17 amino acids. CDR3 nucleotides: TGTGCCAGCAGCAAAGAGGGCACCGGGACAGGGGCCTACGAGCAGTACTTC. Translating gives CASSKEGTGTGAYEQYF.

CDR3 residues: CASSVQGGETDGYTF. The DNA of the CDR3 is TGTGCCAGCAGCGTACAGGGTGGGGAAACCGATGGCTACACCTTC. The gene calls are TRBV11-2 and TRBJ1-2; D may be TRBD1 (6 bases). The CDR3 length is 15 residues. The V gene lost 5 bases and the J gene lost 6 bases, with 19 bases spanning the gap. Per germline, CDR1 SGHAT and CDR2 FQNNGV.

In its sample, this clone was seen a few times. This chain connects TRBV9 to TRBJ2-2; 7 bases are shared with TRBD2. The CDR3 has 15 amino acids. In germline, CDR1 is SGDLS, CDR2 YYNGEE. V dropped 4 bases and J dropped 6; count of bases not matched to a gene: 9. The DNA of the CDR3 is TGTGCCAGCAGCAAAGGGGAGGGGTTAGCCGGGGAGCTGTTTTTT. It codes for CASSKGEGLAGELFF.

This clone was picked up a small number of times. The rearrangement links TRBV10-3 to TRBJ1-5, with 8 bases matching TRBD1. Germline trimming cut 4 bases from V and 5 bases from J; bases unmatched to any gene: 13. The CDR3 runs 17 residues. Per the germline V gene, CDR1 is ENHRY and CDR2 is SYGVKD. Written as DNA, the CDR3 is TGTGCCATCAGTGCAGGTTCAGCAGGGGGCTCATATCAGCCCCAGCATTTT. Translated, it gives CAISAGSAGGSYQPQHF.

This clone was detected a few times. The CDR3 loop is CASSLTSGTEHQHF. In DNA form, the CDR3 reads TGCGCCAGCAGCTTGACATCCGGGACAGAGCACCAGCATTTT. The rearrangement links TRBV5-1 to TRBJ1-5; 7 bases are shared with TRBD1. The trim removed 1 base at V and 12 bases at J, leaving 10 bases unmatched. The CDR3 loop spans 14 amino acids. Germline assignment: CDR1 SGHRS and CDR2 YFSETQ. Using reference TRBV5-1 and TRBJ1-5 for the parts outside the CDR3, the full variable domain is KAGVTQTPRYLIKTRGQQVTLSCSPISGHRSVSWYQQTPGQGLQFLFEYFSETQRNKGNFPGRFSGRQFSNSRSEMNVSTLELGDSALYLCASSLTSGTEHQHFGDGTRLSIL.